This T cell receptor beta chain is drawn from a study of identical twins. Study-wide results and limits: Cord blood beta clonotypes that were abundant carried fewer insertions, and memory repertoires showed no such trend.

TCRdb processed the 5' RACE reads anew with MiXCR; each CDR3 protein has one entry. The table lists 1.5 million to 2 million distinct CDR3 sequences, under 35% of them singletons, with under 0.35% in the top ten. The V gene end was trimmed by 2 bases and the J gene end by 2 bases; junction bases not matched to a gene: 9. Germline loops: CDR1 DFQATT, CDR2 SNEGSKA (reference sequence). This CDR3 comprises 17 residues. This clonotype was counted only a few times. The antigen is unknown. Sequenced input: cord blood. The source of this sequence is a newborn girl in good health. The chain has TRBV20-1 and TRBJ2-1, with 10 bases lining up with TRBD2. The CDR3 region is CSARKGLAGEPYNEQFF. CDR3 coding DNA: TGCAGTGCTAGAAAAGGGCTAGCGGGAGAGCCCTACAATGAGCAGTTCTTC.